The 29 T cell receptor beta chains in this list originate from one sample, sequenced in a study of blood T cell repertoires in COVID-19 (dated by TCRdb to the early 2020s). The library was prepared using the immunoSEQ multiplex PCR assay. TCRdb mirrors the immuneACCESS table, restricted to in-frame sequences. Some clones are absent from its copies; in checked studies, under half trace to an unresolved V gene, and the reason for the others is unknown. Here the sample has approximately 140,000 clones; more than 75% occur a single time. The ten largest clonotypes hold around 2.2% of the sample. Sequenced: peripheral blood. These receptors originate from an older man with acute or convalescent COVID-19.

The chain carries TRBV19 and TRBJ1-5; a weak D match, TRBD1 (5 bases). Germline CDR1 and CDR2: LNHDA and SQIVND (reference sequence). V lost 4 bases and J lost 0, with 13 bases in between. The CDR3 sequence is 16 residues long. In DNA, the CDR3 is TGTGCCAGTAGTAGACCTCGGGGGTCTAGCAATCAGCCCCAGCATTTT. Its translation is CASSRPRGSSNQPQHF.

The J gene is TRBJ2-1, the V gene TRBV7-9, with a tentative D call TRBD1 (5 bases). V gave up 5 bases and J gave up 14 bases, with 16 bases separating them. This CDR3 is built from 12 residues. Germline V lookup: CDR1 SEHNR, CDR2 FQNEAQ (reference sequence). For the CDR3, the DNA is TGTGCCAGCAGCCAGGAGCAGGGCCCAAAGTTCTTC. Its translation is CASSQEQGPKFF.

The chain couples TRBV7-3 to TRBJ2-7; TRBD1 matches 8 bases. Per germline, CDR1 SGHTA and CDR2 FQGTGA. The CDR3 runs to 19 residues. V was pared by 5 bases and J by 3 bases, with 21 bases of the junction left unmatched. CDR3 coding DNA: TGTGCCAGCAGCCCCCCAGCGGACAGGGATGGCGGGGCCTACTACGAGCAGTACTTC. This encodes CASSPPADRDGGAYYEQYF.

The chain uses TRBV10-2 and TRBJ1-3; 7 nucleotides agree with TRBD1. Losses at the gene ends were 4 bases for V and 0 bases for J; bases not matched to a gene: 6. Germline CDR1 WSHSY, CDR2 SAAADI. This CDR3 region has 16 residues. CDR3 protein: CASSGQGRTSGNTIYF. For the CDR3, the DNA is TGCGCCAGCAGTGGACAGGGCAGGACCTCTGGAAACACCATATATTTT.

The genes are TRBV5-4 and TRBJ2-1; D is uncertain. From germline, CDR1 is SGHNT and CDR2 YYREEE (reference sequence). V lost 0 bases and J 0 bases, leaving 13 bases between the germline ends. The CDR3 has 17 amino acids. The CDR3 DNA reads TGTGCCAGCAGCTTGGGGTCGCGAGGAAGCTCCTACAATGAGCAGTTCTTC. Translated: CASSLGSRGSSYNEQFF.

The chain carries TRBV7-3 and TRBJ1-1; D is perhaps TRBD1 (6 bases). From germline, CDR1 is SGHTA and CDR2 FQGTGA. Deletions cut 5 bases from V and 1 base from J, with 11 bases between. The CDR3 consists of 14 residues. CDR3: CASSPGGQNTEAFF. As DNA, the CDR3 is TGTGCCAGCAGCCCCGGGGGGCAGAACACTGAAGCTTTCTTT.

This clone appeared a few times. The rearrangement uses TRBV19 and TRBJ2-1, with TRBD1 as a possible D gene (5 bases). CDR3 size: 13 residues. Germline CDR1 and CDR2: LNHDA and SQIVND (reference sequence). V was shortened by 6 bases and J by 2 bases, with 8 bases between the two germline ends. The chain's CDR3 is CASRATAYNEQFF. In DNA, the CDR3 is TGTGCCAGTAGGGCGACAGCCTACAATGAGCAGTTCTTC.

This clone was counted a single time. The gene calls are TRBV5-1 and TRBJ1-1; 8 positions match TRBD1. The CDR3 runs 15 residues. The germline CDR1 and CDR2 sequences are SGHRS and YFSETQ. The ends lost 4 bases at V and 3 bases at J; junction bases unmatched: 8. CDR3 amino acids: CASSRPGTGDTEAFF. CDR3 in DNA: TGCGCCAGCAGCAGACCCGGGACAGGAGACACTGAAGCTTTCTTT.

The rearrangement links TRBV29-1 to TRBJ2-7; the match to TRBD1 covers 7 bases. This CDR3 has 12 amino acids. Losses at the gene ends were 5 bases for V and 2 bases for J; bases not matched to a gene: 3. Germline V lookup: CDR1 SQVTM, CDR2 ANQGSEA. Here the CDR3 reads CSVLGQTYEQYF. The CDR3 DNA reads as TGCAGCGTTCTGGGACAGACCTACGAGCAGTACTTC.

This chain links TRBV27 with TRBJ2-5, with TRBD2 identical over 11 bases. Germline V gene lookup returns CDR1 MNHEY and CDR2 SMNVEV (reference sequence). With V trimmed by 0 bases and J by 4 bases, 4 bases remained unmatched. The CDR3 sequence is 16 residues long. CDR3: CASSLSGGTSGETQYF. DNA for the CDR3: TGTGCCAGCAGTTTATCGGGGGGGACTAGCGGAGAGACCCAGTACTTC.

This chain uses TRBV5-1 with TRBJ1-2; D uncertain. CDR1 and CDR2 (germline): SGHRS, YFSETQ. V was cut by 0 bases and J by 6 bases, with 6 bases left in between. This CDR3 is 12 amino acids long. The CDR3 DNA reads as TGCGCCAGCAGCTTGGCGGGGAATGGCTACACCTTC. This translates into CASSLAGNGYTF.

V is TRBV9 and J is TRBJ2-3; 8 nucleotides agree with TRBD2. The CDR3 contains 18 residues. Trimming at V came to 2 bases and at J to 3 bases, leaving 14 bases not matched to a gene. The germline CDR1 and CDR2 sequences are SGDLS and YYNGEE. The CDR3 coding sequence is TGTGCCAGCAGCGTTGGTCCGGGGGGGCCTGTTCCAACAGATACGCAGTATTTT. Residues: CASSVGPGGPVPTDTQYF. The variable domain in full, with the rest retrieved from reference TRBV9 and TRBJ2-3, is DSGVTQTPKHLITATGQRVTLRCSPRSGDLSVYWYQQSLDQGLQFLIQYYNGEERAKGNILERFSAQQFPDLHSELNLSSLELGDSALYFCASSVGPGGPVPTDTQYFGPGTRLTVL.

CDR3 DNA sequence: TGTGCCAGCAGCCAAGATAACGCGGGCGCCCTCACAGATACGCAGTATTTT. Its protein is CASSQDNAGALTDTQYF. This chain connects TRBV4-2 to TRBJ2-3; TRBD2 is a possible D gene (5 bases). The germline gives CDR1 LGHNA, CDR2 YNFKEQ. CDR3 size: 17 residues. With 0 bases removed from V and 2 bases from J, the gap between germline ends came to 15 bases.

The table lists this clone with a count of one. The CDR3: CASSEGYGSDRANYGYTF. In DNA form, the CDR3 reads TGTGCCAGCAGTGAAGGTTACGGGTCGGACAGGGCCAACTATGGCTACACCTTC. The gene calls are TRBV6-1 and TRBJ1-2, with 8 bases that match TRBD1. CDR3 length: 18 residues. Looked up from germline, CDR1 is MNHNS and CDR2 is SASEGT. J lost 2 bases, V lost 1 base, and 12 bases had no gene match.

The chain has TRBV4-2 and TRBJ2-3, with 10 bases matching TRBD2. Per germline, CDR1 LGHNA and CDR2 YNFKEQ. The CDR3 totals 19 residues. The trim removed 1 base at V and 2 bases at J, leaving 12 bases unmatched. CDR3 nucleotides: TGTGCCAGCAGCCAAGTCCTCAGGACTAGCGGTTATCTCACAGATACGCAGTATTTT. Translated, it gives CASSQVLRTSGYLTDTQYF.

V gene TRBV21-1 combines with J gene TRBJ1-2; the table's D gene call, TRBD1, was not cross checked with the DNA. TRBV21-1 is described as a pseudogene. This CDR3 region has 14 residues. Written as DNA, the CDR3 is TGTGCCAGCAGCAAGGACAGGGGGATCTATGGCTACACCTTC. It yields the protein CASSKDRGIYGYTF.

The genes are TRBV6-5 and TRBJ2-7; 11 bases map to TRBD2. CDR1 and CDR2 from the germline V gene are MNHEY and SVGAGI. Losses at the gene ends were 6 bases for V and 6 bases for J; bases not matched to a gene: 10. This CDR3 spans 15 amino acids. The CDR3 DNA follows: TGTGCCAGCAGCCTTGGACTAGCGGGCCCCCTCGAGCAGTACTTC. It encodes CASSLGLAGPLEQYF.

The rearrangement joins TRBV2 to TRBJ2-5; TRBD2 agrees at 9 bases. The V segment lost 6 bases and the J segment 0 bases; nucleotides outside the gene matches: 5. This CDR3 spans 15 amino acids. CDR1 and CDR2 from the germline V gene are SNHLY and FYNNEI. In nucleotides, the CDR3 is TGTGCCAGCAGGAAACGGACTAGCGACCAAGAGACCCAGTACTTC. Amino acids: CASRKRTSDQETQYF.

The chain employs TRBV6-1 and TRBJ1-6; D not resolved. In germline, CDR1 is MNHNS, CDR2 SASEGT. The V and J ends lost 0 bases and 9 bases respectively, with 12 bases between them. This CDR3 has 15 amino acids. For the CDR3, the DNA is TGTGCCAGCAGTGAAGCTCGGGGTTCAGGTTCACCCCTCCACTTT. It specifies CASSEARGSGSPLHF.

The chain employs TRBV7-9 and TRBJ2-7; possible D gene TRBD1, 6 bases. Germline V gene sequence: CDR1 SEHNR, CDR2 FQNEAQ (reference sequence). Trimming pared 1 base from V and 0 bases from J, leaving 10 bases between. This CDR3 is built from 15 residues. CDR3 sequence: CASSLEQGISYEQYF. CDR3 sequence (DNA): TGTGCCAGCAGCTTAGAACAGGGAATCTCCTACGAGCAGTACTTC.

This chain's CDR3 is CASSLYGSTGEAQPQHF. The CDR3 coding sequence is TGTGCCAGCAGCTTATATGGGTCGACAGGGGAGGCCCAGCCCCAGCATTTT. This chain joins TRBV7-8 and TRBJ1-5; 8 positions match TRBD1. V dropped 2 bases and J dropped 7; count of bases not matched to a gene: 13. The CDR3 is 17 residues long. The germline gives CDR1 SGHVS, CDR2 FQNEAQ.

The chain carries TRBV12-3 or TRBV12-4 and TRBJ2-4; D possibly corresponds to TRBD2 (5 bases). This CDR3 is 12 amino acids long. V was cut by 3 bases and J by 9 bases, with 9 bases left in between. The CDR3 sequence is CASSFEGFIQYF. CDR3 nucleotides: TGTGCCAGCAGTTTTGAGGGTTTCATTCAGTACTTC.

The chain has TRBV13 and TRBJ1-2, with TRBD1 identical over 9 bases. From germline, CDR1 is PRHDT and CDR2 FYEKMQ (reference sequence). Losses at the gene ends were 5 bases for V and 4 bases for J; bases not matched to a gene: 8. The CDR3 runs 15 residues. The CDR3 is CASSRDRGRGYGYTF. CDR3 nucleotides: TGTGCCAGCAGCCGAGACAGGGGGAGAGGCTATGGCTACACCTTC.

V is TRBV7-2 and J is TRBJ2-3, with 8 positions matching TRBD1. The germline gives CDR1 SGHTA, CDR2 FQGNSA. The V gene end was trimmed by 6 bases and the J gene end by 3 bases; junction bases not matched to a gene: 8. The CDR3 extends over 15 amino acids. The CDR3 DNA is TGTGCCAGCAGTCCAGACAGGGGAAAGACAGATACGCAGTATTTT. Its translation is CASSPDRGKTDTQYF.

The chain combines TRBV28 with TRBJ2-3; 8 bases fit TRBD2. This CDR3 has 15 amino acids. V shed 3 bases, J shed 1 base, and the junction held 3 bases outside the gene matches. CDR1 is MDHEN and CDR2 is SYDVKM in the germline V gene. The chain's CDR3 is CASSFPAGGTDTQYF. CDR3 nucleotides: TGTGCCAGCAGTTTCCCAGCGGGGGGCACAGATACGCAGTATTTT.

This chain uses TRBV6-2 or TRBV6-3 with TRBJ1-5, with D unresolved. Looked up from germline, CDR1 is MNHEY and CDR2 is SVGEGT. The V end lost 0 bases, the J end lost 0 bases, and 9 bases lay between the germline ends. CDR3 length: 16 amino acids. The CDR3 loop reads CASSYSTIPSNQPQHF. CDR3 DNA: TGTGCCAGCAGTTACTCTACAATCCCTAGCAATCAGCCCCAGCATTTT.

The genes are TRBV10-3 and TRBJ2-3; 11 nucleotides match TRBD2. Germline V lookup: CDR1 ENHRY, CDR2 SYGVKD. V was pared by 7 bases and J by 6 bases, with 9 bases of the junction left unmatched. The CDR3 has 15 amino acids. The CDR3 reads CAIIQSLAGGDTQYF. DNA for the CDR3: TGTGCCATCATTCAGTCCCTAGCGGGAGGCGATACGCAGTATTTT.

This chain connects TRBV4-2 to TRBJ2-3; 10 bases match TRBD2. Trimming at V came to 1 base and at J to 3 bases, leaving 7 bases not matched to a gene. Germline CDR1 is LGHNA and CDR2 is YNFKEQ. The CDR3 totals 17 residues. CDR3 sequence (DNA): TGTGCCAGCAGCCAAGGTACTAGCGGGGAGGGGACAGATACGCAGTATTTT. Translation: CASSQGTSGEGTDTQYF.

The CDR3 loop is CASSLLPGVVTGELFF. The CDR3, as DNA: TGTGCCAGCAGCTTACTCCCGGGTGTGGTCACCGGGGAGCTGTTTTTT. The rearrangement links TRBV7-9 to TRBJ2-2; D not resolved. The ends were cut back, 2 bases at V and 4 bases at J, with 14 bases in the middle. The germline V gene has CDR1 SEHNR and CDR2 FQNEAQ (reference sequence). The CDR3 spans 16 residues.